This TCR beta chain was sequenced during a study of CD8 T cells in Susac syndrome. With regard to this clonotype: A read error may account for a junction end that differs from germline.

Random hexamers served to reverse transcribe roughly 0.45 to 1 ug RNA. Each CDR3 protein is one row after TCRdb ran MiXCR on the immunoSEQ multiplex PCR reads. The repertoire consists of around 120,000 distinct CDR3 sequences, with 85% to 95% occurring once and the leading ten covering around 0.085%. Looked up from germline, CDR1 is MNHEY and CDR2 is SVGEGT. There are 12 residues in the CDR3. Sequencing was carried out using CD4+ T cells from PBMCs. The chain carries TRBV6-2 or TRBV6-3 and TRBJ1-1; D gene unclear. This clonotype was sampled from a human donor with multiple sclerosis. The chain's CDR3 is CASSYGNTEASF. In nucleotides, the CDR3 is TGTGCCAGCAGTTACGGCAACACTGAAGCTTCCTTT.